Listed here are 10 T cell receptor beta chains from one sample, sequenced in a study of blood T cells in healthy people across ages. Alongside a J-beta primer mix, a sample-barcoded 5' primer served in a second PCR lasting roughly 6 to 11 cycles. In TCRdb, the 5' RACE reads were re-called with MiXCR into one record per CDR3 protein. The sample carries about 700,000 distinct CDR3 sequences, roughly 30% recorded once. Specimen: blood. The receptors here all came from a woman over 75 in good health.

Ten or more counts support this clonotype. The chain combines TRBV20-1 with TRBJ1-4; a possible D gene is TRBD1 (6 bases). The CDR3 is 16 residues long. V lost 8 bases and J 10 bases, leaving 29 bases between the germline ends. The V gene's germline CDR1 is DFQATT and CDR2 SNEGSKA (reference sequence). This CDR3 is CSFVDQGSRPPGKLFF. Written as DNA, the CDR3 is TGCAGTTTCGTGGATCAGGGGTCTCGACCCCCTGGAAAACTGTTTTTT.

This sequence joins TRBV28 and TRBJ1-6; the D gene is possibly TRBD1 (6 bases). Trimming left V 6 bases short and J 10 bases short, with 22 bases between. Germline CDR1 MDHEN, CDR2 SYDVKM. CDR3 size: 16 residues. CDR3 in amino acids: CASRTGSSRIGSPLHF. CDR3 coding DNA: TGTGCCAGCAGGACAGGCTCAAGCAGGATAGGGTCACCCCTCCACTTT.

This clonotype was counted at least ten times. The V gene is TRBV7-2, the J gene TRBJ1-2, with no clear D. The CDR3 spans 13 residues. The V and J ends lost 5 bases and 0 bases respectively, with 7 bases between them. Germline CDR1 is SGHTA and CDR2 is FQGNSA. The CDR3 nucleotides are TGTGCCAGCAGCCCGGACCCTAACTATGGCTACACCTTC. Its protein is CASSPDPNYGYTF.

This clonotype was recorded at least ten times. V gene TRBV20-1 combines with J gene TRBJ2-1; 8 bases match TRBD2. This CDR3 contains 15 residues. Germline CDR1 and CDR2: DFQATT and SNEGSKA (reference sequence). V shed 4 bases, J shed 6 bases, and the junction held 11 bases outside the gene matches. For the CDR3, the DNA is TGCAGTGCTAACGGTGCGAGCGGGGGATTCAATGAGCAGTTCTTC. Its protein product is CSANGASGGFNEQFF.

This clonotype has ten or more counts. The chain uses TRBV5-1 and TRBJ2-7, with D unclear. Per the germline V gene, CDR1 is SGHRS and CDR2 is YFSETQ. Trimming removed 0 bases from V and 2 bases from J, with 9 bases in between. This CDR3 is 14 amino acids long. As DNA, the CDR3 is TGCGCCAGCAGCTTGGATGTATCAACCTACGAGCAGTACTTC. It encodes CASSLDVSTYEQYF.

This clonotype was seen a single time. A single base separates this from a much larger clone, so it may be a read error. This rearrangement joins TRBV6-4 to TRBJ2-7; D might be TRBD1 or TRBD2, each matching 5 bases. The CDR3 is 14 residues long. With 3 bases removed from V and 7 bases from J, the gap between germline ends came to 16 bases. The germline gives CDR1 MRHNA, CDR2 SNTAGT. CDR3 sequence: CASSESGPVNEQYF. The CDR3 region has the DNA TGTGCCAGCAGTGAATCGGGGCCGGTCAATGAGCAGTACTTC.

The sample holds a few counts of this clonotype. V gene TRBV20-1 combines with J gene TRBJ2-7; D call uncertain. Between the trimmed V and J ends, which lost 4 bases and 3 bases, there was a span of 10 bases. Germline V gene lookup returns CDR1 DFQATT and CDR2 SNEGSKA (reference sequence). CDR3 length: 12 amino acids. The CDR3 sequence is CSATAVSYEQYF. Here the CDR3 DNA reads TGCAGTGCTACCGCGGTGAGCTACGAGCAGTACTTC.

CDR3 residues: CASSLRQGGNGELFF. CDR3 bases: TGTGCCAGCAGTTTAAGACAGGGGGGGAACGGGGAGCTGTTTTTT. The chain is built from TRBV27 and TRBJ2-2, with TRBD1 matching over 9 bases. Unmatched junction bases numbered 5, after V lost 2 bases and J lost 7 bases. In germline, CDR1 is MNHEY, CDR2 SMNVEV (reference sequence). The CDR3 covers 15 residues.

This clonotype was counted a single time. A read error may produce the germline difference seen at one junction end. The rearrangement links TRBV6-2 or TRBV6-3 to TRBJ2-6, with D tentatively TRBD1 or TRBD2 (6 bases each). CDR1 is MNHEY, CDR2 SVGEGT, per germline. CDR3 length equals 21 residues. CDR3: CASSYSSGRVGGASGASVLTF. The CDR3 coding sequence is TGTGCCAGCAGTTACTCGAGTGGGCGGGTCGGGGGCGCTTCGGGGGCCAGCGTCCTGACTTTC.

This clonotype has at least ten counts. This sequence joins TRBV6-6 and TRBJ2-3, with D unresolved. This CDR3 is 14 amino acids long. V was trimmed by 0 bases and J by 2 bases, leaving 6 bases between them. CDR1 is MNHNY, CDR2 SVGAGI, per germline (reference sequence). Here the CDR3 DNA reads TGTGCCAGCAGTTACTCCGGAACCACAGATACGCAGTATTTT. Protein product: CASSYSGTTDTQYF.